The present TCR beta chain was sequenced within a study of blood T cell repertoires in COVID-19. As for the study in general: Researchers got acute and convalescent COVID-19 samples from the United States, Italy and Spain. The cDNA or gDNA used as material had been derived from T cells, B-cell-depleted T cells, or PBMCs.

The V end lost 11 bases, the J end lost 3 bases, and 11 bases lay between the germline ends. The CDR3 is 13 residues long. The V gene's germline CDR1 is LNHDA and CDR2 SQIVND (reference sequence). Original data processing: Nucleated cell counts were estimated from reference gene primer amplification. TCRdb's copy holds only in-frame clones and misses some; the assay was immunoSEQ multiplex PCR. Clone size and V and J calls were adopted from that table, with D and trimming inferred from the DNA. Here the sample spans tens of thousands of clones, around 87% being singletons. Sequencing was done on a sample of peripheral blood. The receptor was isolated from a woman aged 55-69 years with acute or convalescent COVID-19. V usage is TRBV19 and J usage is TRBJ1-6; D gene uncertain. The CDR3 spells CAVAENYNSPLHF. The CDR3 coding sequence is TGTGCCGTAGCGGAGAACTATAATTCACCCCTCCACTTT.